The 9 T cell receptor beta chains in this list originate from one sample, sequenced in a study of cytotoxic CD8 clonotypes in ibrutinib-treated CLL. Assay used: immunoSEQ multiplex PCR; TCRdb lists only in-frame clones, some missing. The sample carries around 250,000 clones, 70% recorded once. The specimen comprised PBMCs, sampled after 24 months of ibrutinib treatment. These receptors came from a human donor with chronic lymphocytic leukemia.

The rearrangement links TRBV9 to TRBJ2-7; D is possibly TRBD1 or TRBD2 (5 bases each). The CDR3 totals 15 residues. Germline assignment: CDR1 SGDLS and CDR2 YYNGEE. Trimming shortened V by 2 bases and J by 1 base, and 13 bases separated the two germline ends. Here the CDR3 DNA reads TGTGCCAGCAGCGTTGGGACCTTCTCTTCCTACGAGCAGTACTTC. Its translation: CASSVGTFSSYEQYF.

The chain recombines TRBV28 with TRBJ2-1, with 7 bases fitting TRBD1. In germline, CDR1 is MDHEN, CDR2 SYDVKM. V lost 6 bases and J lost 5; bases outside the gene matches: 7. CDR3 length: 14 residues. The CDR3 spells CASRPDRDNNEQFF. The CDR3, as DNA: TGTGCCAGCAGACCAGACAGGGACAACAATGAGCAGTTCTTC.

CDR3 coding DNA: TGTGCCAGCAGCCAAGCTGGGACAGCCTCCTACGAGCAGTACTTC. It specifies CASSQAGTASYEQYF. V gene TRBV4-2 combines with J gene TRBJ2-7, with TRBD1 matching over 7 bases. The V gene's germline CDR1 is LGHNA and CDR2 YNFKEQ. J lost 0 bases, V lost 1 base, and 3 bases had no gene match. The CDR3 totals 15 residues.

The DNA of the CDR3 is TGTGCCAGTAGTAGGGGACAGCAGAGCTCCTACGAGCAGTACTTC. Translation: CASSRGQQSSYEQYF. The chain has TRBV19 and TRBJ2-7, with 7 bases aligning to TRBD1. With 4 bases clipped from V and 0 bases from J, the junction kept 6 bases outside the gene matches. CDR3 length: 15 residues. Germline V gene lookup returns CDR1 LNHDA and CDR2 SQIVND (reference sequence).

This clone was counted once. This rearrangement joins TRBV4-2 to TRBJ2-7; 7 bases fit TRBD1. V lost 4 bases, J lost 4 bases, and 7 bases stayed unmatched. This CDR3 has 14 amino acids. Germline CDR1 LGHNA, CDR2 YNFKEQ. The chain's CDR3 is CASSRDRVGYEQYF. CDR3 in DNA: TGTGCCAGCAGCCGAGACAGGGTGGGGTACGAGCAGTACTTC.

This clone was counted a few times. The gene calls are TRBV7-3 and TRBJ2-5; tentatively, D is TRBD2 (5 bases). The CDR3 covers 15 residues. Germline CDR1 reads SGHTA; CDR2 reads FQGTGA. V was cut by 5 bases and J by 2 bases, with 15 bases left in between. The CDR3 DNA follows: TGTGCCAGCAGCCCCCGGTGGACGGGACAAGAGACCCAGTACTTC. Protein sequence: CASSPRWTGQETQYF.

Only one count was recorded for this clone. Here the CDR3 DNA reads TGTGCCAGCACCATAAACGGGCAACTTTCTGGAAACACCATATATTTT. The encoded protein is CASTINGQLSGNTIYF. V is TRBV28 and J is TRBJ1-3; no clear D gene. V was pared by 7 bases and J by 1 base, with 17 bases between. Germline V lookup: CDR1 MDHEN, CDR2 SYDVKM. The CDR3 contains 16 residues.

This clone was detected only a few times. This chain links TRBV28 with TRBJ2-5; either TRBD1 or TRBD2 may supply D (6 bases each). Germline assignment: CDR1 MDHEN and CDR2 SYDVKM. V lost 6 bases and J lost 5, with 19 bases in between. This CDR3 comprises 15 residues. The DNA of the CDR3 is TGTGCCAGCAGACCCGACGTGGGGGGCGTTGAGACCCAGTACTTC. Its protein product is CASRPDVGGVETQYF.

The chain couples TRBV6-5 to TRBJ2-7, with TRBD1 as a possible D gene (6 bases). Germline V gene sequence: CDR1 MNHEY, CDR2 SVGAGI. Trimming removed 5 bases from V and 3 bases from J, with 11 bases in between. The CDR3 covers 13 residues. CDR3 DNA sequence: TGTGCCAGCAGTCCGACAGGATACTACGAGCAGTACTTC. Translating it yields CASSPTGYYEQYF.